Following are 7 T cell receptor beta chains from one sample sequenced in a study of T cells after yellow fever vaccination. TCRdb re-called the 5' RACE reads through MiXCR, storing one row per CDR3 protein. This table has about 260,000 distinct CDR3 sequences, 13% appearing once. Sequencing was performed on CD4+ T cells sorted from PBMCs, taken 45 days after the yellow fever booster vaccination. The receptor set was obtained from a man aged 30-40 years who received the YFV17D yellow fever vaccine.

The CDR3 spells CASSSVGGTQYF. The CDR3 DNA follows: TGTGCCAGCAGCTCGGTCGGAGGGACCCAGTACTTC. The V and J genes are TRBV7-9 and TRBJ2-5; a weak D match, TRBD2 (5 bases). The CDR3 has 12 amino acids. V lost 4 bases to trimming and J lost 7 bases, with 10 bases between them. Germline V gives CDR1 SEHNR, CDR2 FQNEAQ (reference sequence).

This clonotype was found a few times. V is TRBV20-1 and J is TRBJ2-7; D uncertain. The germline gives CDR1 DFQATT, CDR2 SNEGSKA (reference sequence). This CDR3 is built from 10 residues. V was cut by 6 bases and J by 6 bases, with 9 bases left in between. Here the CDR3 DNA reads TGCAGTGCGAACCTAGGCGAGCAGTACTTC. Translation gives CSANLGEQYF.

As concerns this clonotype: A read error is possible here, since a much larger clone lies one base away. The chain joins TRBV12-3 or TRBV12-4 to TRBJ2-7; 8 bases map to TRBD1. This CDR3 is built from 14 residues. Trimming cost V 3 bases and J 0 bases; bases outside gene matches: 1. CDR3: CASSFGTGSYEQYF. The CDR3 coding sequence is TGTGCCAGCAGTTTCGGGACAGGCTCCTACGAGCAGTACTTC.

There are a few counts of this clonotype. The CDR3 nucleotides read TGCAGCATTGGGGGATCTGGGACCCACTCTGGAAACACCATATATTTT. It is translated as CSIGGSGTHSGNTIYF. This rearrangement joins TRBV29-1 to TRBJ1-3, with a possible D match to TRBD1 (5 bases). The length of the CDR3 is 16 residues. V was trimmed by 8 bases and J by 0 bases, leaving 20 bases between them. The germline CDR1 and CDR2 sequences are SQVTM and ANQGSEA. The full variable domain, completed using reference TRBV29-1 and TRBJ1-3, is SAVISQKPSRDICQRGTSLTIQCQVDSQVTMMFWYRQQPGQSLTLIATANQGSEATYESGFVIDKFPISRPNLTFSTLTVSNMSPEDSSIYLCSIGGSGTHSGNTIYFGEGSWLTVV.

The genes are TRBV7-9 and TRBJ2-7; D gene ambiguous. Germline V gene data show CDR1 as SEHNR and CDR2 as FQNEAQ (reference sequence). The length of the CDR3 is 14 residues. The germline V and J ends were trimmed by 5 bases and 6 bases, with 17 bases remaining between them. CDR3 DNA sequence: TGTGCCAGCAGCAATCCCGCTGGGTGGAGCGAGCAGTACTTC. Translation gives CASSNPAGWSEQYF.

In this sample, this clonotype turned up a few times. The chain combines TRBV18 with TRBJ2-7; 10 bases fit TRBD2. Germline CDR1 reads KGHSH; CDR2 reads LQKENI. The CDR3 length is 14 residues. V gave up 2 bases and J gave up 5 bases; unmatched junction bases: 3. The CDR3 spells CASSPLAGGNEQYF. In DNA, the CDR3 is TGTGCCAGCTCACCATTAGCGGGAGGAAACGAGCAGTACTTC.

This clonotype has ten or more counts. This chain connects TRBV7-9 to TRBJ1-5, with a tentative D call TRBD1 (6 bases). Germline CDR1 and CDR2: SEHNR and FQNEAQ (reference sequence). V gave up 5 bases and J gave up 2 bases, with 10 bases separating them. The CDR3 runs to 14 residues. The CDR3 region is CASSPNRGNQPQHF. In DNA form, the CDR3 reads TGTGCCAGCAGCCCTAACAGGGGCAATCAGCCCCAGCATTTT.